A single sample is the source of the 21 T cell receptor beta chains below, sequenced in a study of siplizumab effects on memory and regulatory T cells. Clones were sequenced by immunoSEQ multiplex PCR, and TCRdb holds only the in-frame ones, with some missing. This table has around 58,000 clones, over 80% appearing once. Source material: memory CD4+ T cells sorted from blood. Every receptor here comes from a human donor in good health.

The chain employs TRBV2 and TRBJ2-5, with 10 bases identical to TRBD2. V gave up 2 bases and J gave up 5 bases; unmatched junction bases: 17. The CDR3 extends over 19 amino acids. CDR1 SNHLY and CDR2 FYNNEI come from the germline V gene. CDR3 sequence reads: CASSERVGASGRARETQYF. The CDR3 nucleotides are TGTGCCAGCAGTGAAAGGGTTGGGGCTAGCGGGAGAGCCCGCGAGACCCAGTACTTC.

V is TRBV7-9 and J is TRBJ2-7, with 8 bases aligning to TRBD1. The CDR3 runs to 13 residues. Germline V gene lookup returns CDR1 SEHNR and CDR2 FQNEAQ (reference sequence). The trim removed 5 bases at V and 6 bases at J, leaving 6 bases unmatched. CDR3: CASSVQGAGEQYF. The CDR3 DNA reads as TGTGCCAGCAGCGTTCAGGGGGCGGGCGAGCAGTACTTC.

The chain has TRBV2 and TRBJ2-4; tentative D call: TRBD2 (5 bases). V was clipped by 2 bases and J by 7 bases, with 15 bases between them. The CDR3 runs 15 residues. Germline CDR1 and CDR2: SNHLY and FYNNEI. CDR3 nucleotide sequence: TGTGCCAGCAGTGAACTCGCCCATTCGGGGAACATTCAGTACTTC. Translated, it gives CASSELAHSGNIQYF. Full variable domain (missing parts from reference TRBV2 and TRBJ2-4): EPEVTQTPSHQVTQMGQEVILRCVPISNHLYFYWYRQILGQKVEFLVSFYNNEISEKSEIFDDQFSVERPDGSNFTLKIRSTKLEDSAMYFCASSELAHSGNIQYFGAGTRLSVL.

This clone was detected many times. This chain connects TRBV19 to TRBJ1-1; D remains ambiguous. The CDR3 totals 12 residues. V was trimmed by 4 bases and J by 5 bases, leaving 8 bases between them. Germline CDR1 reads LNHDA; CDR2 reads SQIVND (reference sequence). The CDR3 is CASSKSRTEAFF. The CDR3 bases are TGTGCCAGTAGTAAGAGTAGGACTGAAGCTTTCTTT. The full variable domain, completed using reference TRBV19 and TRBJ1-1, is DGGITQSPKYLFRKEGQNVTLSCEQNLNHDAMYWYRQDPGQGLRLIYYSQIVNDFQKGDIAEGYSVSREKKESFPLTVTSAQKNPTAFYLCASSKSRTEAFFGQGTRLTVV.

The chain couples TRBV4-2 to TRBJ2-2; 7 bases are shared with TRBD1. Per the germline V gene, CDR1 is LGHNA and CDR2 is YNFKEQ. Unmatched junction bases numbered 10, after V lost 1 base and J lost 5 bases. The CDR3 spans 17 residues. The CDR3 reads CASSQGPLQGRTGELFF. CDR3 in DNA: TGTGCCAGCAGCCAAGGGCCTTTACAGGGGCGAACCGGGGAGCTGTTTTTT.

The rearrangement links TRBV2 to TRBJ1-5; D may be TRBD1 (6 bases). The CDR3 covers 15 residues. Germline loops: CDR1 SNHLY, CDR2 FYNNEI. The ends were cut back, 7 bases at V and 0 bases at J, with 13 bases in the middle. The CDR3 DNA reads as TGTGCCAGCAAAGTTGGGACAAATAGCAATCAGCCCCAGCATTTT. The encoded protein is CASKVGTNSNQPQHF.

This clone has just one count. V is TRBV4-2 and J is TRBJ1-2; D remains ambiguous. The CDR3 runs to 13 residues. V was trimmed by 6 bases and J by 4 bases, leaving 12 bases between them. Germline CDR1 is LGHNA and CDR2 is YNFKEQ. The CDR3 DNA follows: TGTGCCAGCAGGGACGGATCCTCCTATGGCTACACCTTC. Its protein is CASRDGSSYGYTF.

In this sample, this clone turned up a few times. This chain connects TRBV11-3 to TRBJ2-1, with D possibly being TRBD2 (6 bases). The germline V and J ends were trimmed by 1 base and 0 bases, with 7 bases remaining between them. This CDR3 comprises 15 residues. CDR1 and CDR2 from the germline V gene are SGHNT and YENEEA. CDR3: CASSLVGGSYNEQFF. The CDR3 bases are TGTGCCAGCAGCTTAGTGGGGGGCTCCTACAATGAGCAGTTCTTC.

The chain has TRBV10-3 and TRBJ1-1; D unclear. The CDR3 has 14 amino acids. V was shortened by 1 base and J by 5 bases, with 11 bases between the two germline ends. Germline-derived CDR1 and CDR2 are ENHRY and SYGVKD. In DNA form, the CDR3 reads TGTGCCATCAGTGAGTTTTCTATGGGGACTGAAGCTTTCTTT. This codes for CAISEFSMGTEAFF.

The chain links TRBV6-1 to TRBJ1-5, with TRBD1 matching 10 bases. The CDR3 is 13 residues long. V gave up 6 bases and J gave up 5 bases; unmatched junction bases: 1. Germline V gives CDR1 MNHNS, CDR2 SASEGT. The CDR3 nucleotides read TGTGCCAGCAGGGGGACAGGGGATCAGCCCCAGCATTTT. It encodes CASRGTGDQPQHF.

This chain joins TRBV19 and TRBJ1-5; 7 positions agree with TRBD1. CDR3 size: 13 residues. Germline V gene sequence: CDR1 LNHDA, CDR2 SQIVND (reference sequence). V lost 7 bases and J lost 4; bases outside the gene matches: 4. CDR3 residues: CASNDRENQPQHF. The CDR3, as DNA: TGTGCCAGTAACGACAGGGAAAATCAGCCCCAGCATTTT.

The chain recombines TRBV2 with TRBJ1-6; TRBD1 agrees at 10 bases. This CDR3 spans 14 amino acids. The ends lost 4 bases at V and 8 bases at J; junction bases unmatched: 2. Germline CDR1 is SNHLY and CDR2 is FYNNEI. CDR3 sequence (DNA): TGTGCCAGCAGTGGGACAGGGGGATATTCACCCCTCCACTTT. It specifies CASSGTGGYSPLHF. Based on the CDR3 plus reference TRBV2 and TRBJ1-6, the full variable domain is EPEVTQTPSHQVTQMGQEVILRCVPISNHLYFYWYRQILGQKVEFLVSFYNNEISEKSEIFDDQFSVERPDGSNFTLKIRSTKLEDSAMYFCASSGTGGYSPLHFGNGTRLTVT.

The genes are TRBV19 and TRBJ1-2, with D possibly matching TRBD1 (5 bases). CDR3 length: 13 amino acids. CDR1 and CDR2 from the germline V gene are LNHDA and SQIVND (reference sequence). Trimming stripped 3 bases from V and 5 bases from J, with 10 bases between. CDR3 in DNA: TGTGCCAGTAGTATCCGGGACGGTTATGGCTACACCTTC. Its translation is CASSIRDGYGYTF.

The V gene is TRBV10-3, the J gene TRBJ2-6; 11 bases are a match to TRBD1. Germline loops: CDR1 ENHRY, CDR2 SYGVKD. The CDR3 consists of 18 residues. V dropped 5 bases and J dropped 4; count of bases not matched to a gene: 10. The CDR3 region is CAISPGTGGLWGANVLTF. CDR3 DNA sequence: TGTGCCATCAGTCCCGGGACAGGGGGACTCTGGGGGGCCAACGTCCTGACTTTC.

The chain is built from TRBV6-6 and TRBJ2-6; D is tentatively TRBD1 or TRBD2 (5 bases each). V was trimmed by 6 bases and J by 1 base, leaving 13 bases between them. The V gene's germline CDR1 is MNHNY and CDR2 SVGAGI (reference sequence). The CDR3 length is 16 residues. CDR3 DNA sequence: TGTGCCAGCAGCCCGGGACGACGGTCTGGGGCCAACGTCCTGACTTTC. It translates to CASSPGRRSGANVLTF.

The rearrangement uses TRBV30 and TRBJ2-6; D is tentatively TRBD1 or TRBD2 (5 bases each). There are 18 residues in the CDR3. V was clipped by 0 bases and J by 4 bases, with 19 bases between them. The germline CDR1 and CDR2 sequences are GTSNPN and SVGIG (reference sequence). The CDR3 region has the DNA TGTGCCTGGAGTGTTCGGTTTGGGGGTACGGGAGGGGCCAACGTCCTGACTTTC. Its protein is CAWSVRFGGTGGANVLTF.

V and J are TRBV11-2 and TRBJ2-2; D tentatively reads TRBD1 or TRBD2 (5 bases each). The germline V gene has CDR1 SGHAT and CDR2 FQNNGV. CDR3 size: 13 residues. The V end was cut by 5 bases, the J end by 6 bases, with 10 bases between. CDR3 DNA sequence: TGTGCCAGCAGCCCCGGGACCTCCGGGGAGCTGTTTTTT. Translation: CASSPGTSGELFF. Full variable domain (remainder filled in from reference TRBV11-2 and TRBJ2-2): EAGVAQSPRYKIIEKRQSVAFWCNPISGHATLYWYQQILGQGPKLLIQFQNNGVVDDSQLPKDRFSAERLKGVDSTLKIQPAKLEDSAVYLCASSPGTSGELFFGEGSRLTVL.

J is TRBJ1-5 and V is TRBV2, with TRBD1 identical over 8 bases. This CDR3 comprises 14 residues. With 5 bases clipped from V and 2 bases from J, the junction kept 2 bases outside the gene matches. The germline V gene encodes CDR1 SNHLY and CDR2 FYNNEI. CDR3: CASSRGQGNQPQHF. The CDR3 coding sequence is TGTGCCAGCAGTAGGGGACAGGGCAATCAGCCCCAGCATTTT.

V is TRBV11-1 and J is TRBJ1-2, with D hard to call. V was cut by 4 bases and J by 6 bases, with 12 bases left in between. This CDR3 comprises 13 residues. The germline V gene encodes CDR1 SGHAT and CDR2 FQDESV (reference sequence). CDR3 sequence: CASSSQTDNGYTF. For the CDR3, the DNA is TGTGCCAGCAGCTCGCAAACAGACAATGGCTACACCTTC.

In nucleotides, the CDR3 is TGTGCCAGCAGCGGGGATGCGAGAAATGAAAAACTGTTTTTT. Amino acid sequence: CASSGDARNEKLFF. J is TRBJ1-4 and V is TRBV7-2; D unclear. The CDR3 extends over 14 amino acids. Germline V gene sequence: CDR1 SGHTA, CDR2 FQGNSA. Trimming took off 5 bases at V and 5 bases at J, with 12 bases between the two ends.

This clone appeared a single time. This rearrangement joins TRBV5-1 to TRBJ1-1; the D is unclear. In germline, CDR1 is SGHRS, CDR2 YFSETQ. V was trimmed by 4 bases and J by 3 bases, leaving 16 bases between them. CDR3 length: 15 residues. CDR3 sequence (DNA): TGCGCCAGCAGCCGTGAACGGGGTCTGGACACTGAAGCTTTCTTT. The encoded protein is CASSRERGLDTEAFF.